The T cell receptor (beta chain) under discussion was sequenced for a study of blood T cell repertoires in COVID-19. Study-level information: Samples representing acute and convalescent COVID-19 were sourced from the United States, Italy and Spain. The cDNA or gDNA used as material had been derived from T cells, B-cell-depleted T cells, or PBMCs.

In the study's own analysis: Amplification of reference gene primers provided the estimated nucleated cell counts. The repertoire was sequenced with immunoSEQ multiplex PCR; TCRdb's copy has only in-frame clones and lacks some. V and J calls and clone size are given by that table; D and trimming were obtained from the DNA. The sample lists around 370,000 clones, 85% to 90% occurring once. Sequencing used peripheral blood. This clonotype was obtained from a man aged 18 to 35 with active or convalescent COVID-19.

In DNA, the CDR3 is TGTGCCAGCAGTTTACAGTCAGGGGGTCGTCAGCCCCAGCATTTT. Translated, it gives CASSLQSGGRQPQHF. The chain recombines TRBV28 with TRBJ1-5; TRBD1 agrees at 7 bases. Germline CDR1 and CDR2: MDHEN and SYDVKM. Trimming removed 2 bases from V and 6 bases from J; junction bases left unmatched: 7. This CDR3 comprises 15 residues. Drawing the rest from reference TRBV28 and TRBJ1-5, the complete variable domain is DVKVTQSSRYLVKRTGEKVFLECVQDMDHENMFWYRQDPGLGLRLIYFSYDVKMKEKGDIPEGYSVSREKKERFSLILESASTNQTSMYLCASSLQSGGRQPQHFGDGTRLSIL.